These 18 T cell receptor beta chains were all obtained from the same sample, sequenced in a study of blood T cell repertoires in COVID-19. Libraries were prepared by immunoSEQ multiplex PCR; TCRdb keeps only in-frame clonotypes and omits some of them. The sample records about 250,000 clones, just over 85% being singletons. Sequenced sample: PBMCs or T cells enriched from blood (not recorded which). The receptors stem from a man between 18 and 29 years old who had recovered from COVID-19.

V usage is TRBV30 and J usage is TRBJ2-6; TRBD1 matches at 8 bases. Germline values: CDR1 GTSNPN, CDR2 SVGIG (reference sequence). The CDR3 is 17 amino acids. The V and J ends lost 2 bases and 0 bases, in that order; junction bases with no gene match: 6. This chain's CDR3 is CAWSWNRGVSGANVLTF. The CDR3 region has the DNA TGTGCCTGGAGTTGGAACAGGGGGGTCTCTGGGGCCAACGTCCTGACTTTC.

J is TRBJ2-7 and V is TRBV7-9; D is possibly TRBD2 (5 bases). Germline loops: CDR1 SEHNR, CDR2 FQNEAQ (reference sequence). V lost 0 bases, J lost 2 bases, and 14 bases lay in between. The CDR3 loop spans 16 amino acids. In DNA, the CDR3 is TGTGCCAGCAGCTTAGCGCGGGTCGGGCGGGCCTACGAGCAGTACTTC. This gives the protein CASSLARVGRAYEQYF. Filled out from reference TRBV7-9 and TRBJ2-7, the complete variable domain reads DTGVSQNPRHKITKRGQNVTFRCDPISEHNRLYWYRQTLGQGPEFLTYFQNEAQLEKSRLLSDRFSAERPKGSFSTLEIQRTEQGDSAMYLCASSLARVGRAYEQYFGPGTRLTVT.

CDR3 loop: CASSWQGSNQPQHF. CDR3 bases: TGTGCCAGCAGCTGGCAGGGTAGCAATCAGCCCCAGCATTTT. The chain couples TRBV5-4 to TRBJ1-5, with D tentatively TRBD1 (5 bases). Trimming cost V 3 bases and J 0 bases, with 7 bases left between them. CDR3 length: 14 residues. Germline loops: CDR1 SGHNT, CDR2 YYREEE (reference sequence).

The chain carries TRBV29-1 and TRBJ2-1, with 10 bases identical to TRBD1. This CDR3 has 14 amino acids. V shed 4 bases and J 5 bases; nucleotides not matched to a gene: 5. Germline-derived CDR1 and CDR2 are SQVTM and ANQGSEA. In DNA, the CDR3 is TGCAGCGTTGGAGGACAGGGGGACCACAATGAGCAGTTCTTC. Its protein is CSVGGQGDHNEQFF.

This chain joins TRBV7-2 and TRBJ2-1; TRBD2 matches 16 bases. The CDR3 is made up of 17 amino acids. J gave up 1 base and V 10 bases, and 7 bases lay outside the gene matches. Germline-derived CDR1 and CDR2 are SGHTA and FQGNSA. The CDR3 DNA reads TGTGCCACCTCGGGGACTAGCGGGGGGGCGTCCTACAATGAGCAGTTCTTC. Translation: CATSGTSGGASYNEQFF.

The chain has TRBV6-1 and TRBJ1-6; D is unclear. The V end was cut by 2 bases, the J end by 7 bases, with 12 bases between. The CDR3 spans 15 residues. Germline V gene data show CDR1 as MNHNS and CDR2 as SASEGT. CDR3 protein: CASSETRGQNSPLHF. The CDR3 coding sequence is TGTGCCAGCAGTGAAACGCGGGGTCAAAATTCACCCCTCCACTTT.

Only a few counts were recorded for this clone. This chain uses TRBV5-1 with TRBJ2-1; 8 positions agree with TRBD1. Germline assignment: CDR1 SGHRS and CDR2 YFSETQ. The ends lost 7 bases at V and 3 bases at J; junction bases unmatched: 6. This CDR3 spans 14 amino acids. The CDR3 DNA reads TGCGCCAGCTCAGGACAGGGCGACTACAATGAGCAGTTCTTC. Encoded protein: CASSGQGDYNEQFF.

This chain links TRBV11-2 with TRBJ2-5; D possibly corresponds to TRBD1 (6 bases). Germline V gene lookup returns CDR1 SGHAT and CDR2 FQNNGV. Trimming took off 3 bases at V and 2 bases at J, with 13 bases between the two ends. The CDR3 contains 15 residues. The CDR3 DNA follows: TGTGCCAGCAGCTTTAGCAAGGACAGACAAGAGACCCAGTACTTC. This sequence encodes CASSFSKDRQETQYF.

The chain links TRBV29-1 to TRBJ1-5; D remains ambiguous. Germline assignment: CDR1 SQVTM and CDR2 ANQGSEA. Trimming took off 5 bases at V and 0 bases at J, with 8 bases between the two ends. This CDR3 contains 13 residues. CDR3 amino acids: CSVQYYSNQPQHF. As DNA, the CDR3 is TGCAGCGTTCAGTATTATAGCAATCAGCCCCAGCATTTT.

This clone was detected only a few times. The chain has TRBV28 and TRBJ1-4, with D possibly being TRBD1 (5 bases). V lost 3 bases to trimming and J lost 1 base, with 6 bases between them. CDR3 length: 14 residues. Germline CDR1 and CDR2: MDHEN and SYDVKM. CDR3: CASSFDRTNEKLFF. DNA of the CDR3: TGTGCCAGCAGTTTCGACAGAACTAATGAAAAACTGTTTTTT.

The chain joins TRBV5-6 to TRBJ2-7, with TRBD1 matching over 8 bases. V trimming: 5 bases; J trimming: 4 bases; junction bases outside the gene matches: 8. CDR3 length: 14 residues. Germline CDR1 and CDR2: SGHDT and YYEEEE. Here the CDR3 reads CASRGRTGLYEQYF. CDR3 bases: TGTGCCAGCAGAGGGAGGACAGGGCTTTACGAGCAGTACTTC.

This chain uses TRBV27 with TRBJ2-3; possibly TRBD2 for D (6 bases). Between the trimmed V and J ends, which lost 5 bases and 1 base, there was a span of 16 bases. Germline lookup yields CDR1 MNHEY and CDR2 SMNVEV (reference sequence). This CDR3 spans 16 amino acids. CDR3 sequence: CASSIQAGPGTDTQYF. The DNA for the CDR3 is TGTGCCAGCAGTATTCAAGCGGGCCCGGGCACAGATACGCAGTATTTT.

This clone was counted between two and nine times. J is TRBJ1-1 and V is TRBV11-3, with TRBD1 matching 7 bases. V trimming: 5 bases; J trimming: 1 base; junction bases outside the gene matches: 7. CDR1 and CDR2 (germline): SGHNT, YENEEA. The CDR3 has 15 amino acids. In nucleotides, the CDR3 is TGTGCCAGCAGCGAACAGGGGCCCCCGAACACTGAAGCTTTCTTT. Protein sequence: CASSEQGPPNTEAFF.

The chain is built from TRBV5-1 and TRBJ2-1, with TRBD1 matching 9 bases. The germline CDR1 and CDR2 sequences are SGHRS and YFSETQ. The CDR3 is made up of 14 amino acids. J gave up 8 bases and V 4 bases, and 7 bases lay outside the gene matches. The CDR3 bases are TGCGCCAGCAGCCCCGGGACAGGGAGGGATGAGCAGTTCTTC. Amino acids: CASSPGTGRDEQFF.

Remarks on this clone: Other DNA sequences from this sample encode an identical CDR3 as well. The chain carries TRBV7-9 and TRBJ1-4; D unresolved. This CDR3 is built from 12 residues. From germline, CDR1 is SEHNR and CDR2 FQNEAQ (reference sequence). Trimming pared 1 base from V and 10 bases from J, leaving 7 bases between. CDR3 loop: CASSLEGGKLFF. The CDR3 nucleotides are TGTGCCAGCAGCTTAGAGGGAGGAAAACTGTTTTTT.

Concerning this clone itself: Mismatch with germline at one junction end may stem from a read error. This rearrangement joins TRBV7-8 to TRBJ2-1; D remains unclear. CDR1 SGHVS and CDR2 FQNEAQ come from the germline V gene. The CDR3 consists of 17 residues. CDR3 DNA sequence: TGTGCCAGCAGCCCCAAATCGAGACCACTACACACGCAAGAGCGGTTCTTC. Amino acid sequence: CASSPKSRPLHTQERFF.

The rearrangement uses TRBV7-9 and TRBJ1-3, with D hard to call. The germline V gene encodes CDR1 SEHNR and CDR2 FQNEAQ (reference sequence). The CDR3 consists of 15 residues. Trimming removed 4 bases at V and 2 bases at J, with 12 bases between. The CDR3 nucleotides read TGTGCCAGCAGCTCGTTTATGGCGGCTGGAAACACCATATATTTT. Translated, it gives CASSSFMAAGNTIYF.

This chain connects TRBV14 to TRBJ2-7; a possible D gene is TRBD1 (6 bases). The germline V gene has CDR1 SGHDN and CDR2 FVKESK. This CDR3 comprises 15 residues. V was cut by 4 bases and J by 0 bases, with 13 bases left in between. The CDR3 sequence: CASSPIDRSSYEQYF. In nucleotides, the CDR3 is TGTGCCAGCAGCCCGATCGACAGGAGCTCCTACGAGCAGTACTTC.